This is a list of T cell receptor beta chains from one sample in a study of blood T cell repertoires in COVID-19. TCRdb's table, derived via immunoSEQ multiplex PCR, lists solely in-frame clones and lacks some. Of roughly 250,000 clones in the sample, 88% were seen once. The sequenced sample consisted of peripheral blood. Source of these receptors: a middle-aged woman who had recovered from COVID-19. The conserved cysteine and the conserved F or W are not part of the CDR3 here. The D gene is left open where the match is weak. Only part of the rows carry a size: once, few, many, or a class if the clone is expanded.

J gene,clone size,D gene,V gene,CDR3 protein
TRBJ1-5,-,-,TRBV19,ASSIAGQINQPQH
TRBJ1-1,-,-,TRBV2,ASSLSGNTEAF
TRBJ1-5,-,-,TRBV28,ASRVGGFNQPQH
TRBJ2-7,-,-,TRBV7-3,ASSPRASHYEQY
TRBJ1-1,few,TRBD1,TRBV11-3,ASSRQGAMNTEAF
TRBJ1-2,-,-,TRBV15,ATSRGLANYGYT
TRBJ1-2,-,-,TRBV19,AIRGGRGYT
TRBJ1-6,few,-,TRBV19,ASSSGQGEGNSPLH
TRBJ2-1,-,TRBD2,TRBV9,ASSELAGGSYNEQF
TRBJ1-1,-,-,TRBV11-1,ASREGELVNTEAF
TRBJ2-7,-,-,TRBV19,ASSPIDSASYEQY
TRBJ1-6,few,-,TRBV6-5,ASSYRGSPLH
TRBJ2-1,-,TRBD2,TRBV30,AWTPGLAGNEQF
TRBJ1-2,-,TRBD1,TRBV6-5,ASKQGESYGYT
TRBJ1-1,-,-,TRBV30,AWSGDSLNTEAF
TRBJ1-1,few,-,TRBV25-1,ASSENRRGTEAF
TRBJ2-2,-,TRBD2,TRBV6-5,ASRRTSGNTGELF
TRBJ2-1,-,TRBD2,TRBV6-6,ASSGTLGTSGRAGYNEQF
TRBJ1-5,-,TRBD1,TRBV6-2/TRBV6-3,ASSATGGAGAGNQPQH
TRBJ2-1,-,TRBD1,TRBV7-6,ASSPRETGGGIYNEQF
TRBJ2-2,-,TRBD2,TRBV7-3,ASSLTRIAGGYTGELF
TRBJ2-1,-,TRBD2,TRBV5-1,ASSRDNGGRYNEQF
TRBJ1-1,-,TRBD1,TRBV5-1,ASSRDRNTEAF
TRBJ2-3,once,TRBD2,TRBV5-1,ASSLAGGHVADTQY
TRBJ2-7,once,TRBD1,TRBV9,ASSCGQGMHEQY
TRBJ1-5,-,-,TRBV12-5,ASALGRNNQPQH
TRBJ1-2,-,-,TRBV2,ASLDPGRANYGYT
TRBJ1-5,few,TRBD1,TRBV7-7,ASSPSGQGLDQPQH
TRBJ2-1,-,-,TRBV7-8,ASSQSGTEQF
TRBJ1-4,-,-,TRBV4-1,ASSVRGQNEKLF
TRBJ1-4,-,TRBD1,TRBV7-6,ASSRWDRGVTNEKLF
TRBJ2-1,-,-,TRBV29-1,SVNPSASSYNEQF
TRBJ2-3,-,-,TRBV11-1,ASSPRLVLTDTQY
TRBJ1-5,-,-,TRBV19,ASSIAGTLSTEPQH
TRBJ1-5,-,-,TRBV21-1,ASSKALQGGFYQPQH
TRBJ2-7,once,TRBD2,TRBV3-1/TRBV3-2,ASRPSGRGYEQY
TRBJ2-3,-,TRBD1,TRBV2,ASRTGGLPTDTQY